The 20 T cell receptor beta chains in this list originate from one sample, sequenced in a study of regulatory T cells in long-lasting Graves disease. Sample time point: newly diagnosed GD, antithyroid drugs for less than 3 months. Researchers made the TCR library from RNA that was extracted from PBMCs. Construction of TCR beta libraries relied on iRepertoire HTBI primers and on Arm-PCR targeting CDR3 regions. One entry per CDR3 protein results from TCRdb running MiXCR on the multiplex PCR reads. Counted here are hundreds of thousands of distinct CDR3 sequences, roughly 16% occurring once; the ten biggest clones make up 20% to 25%. The specimen was peripheral blood mononuclear cells (PBMCs), collected at new diagnosis, from a patient treated with antithyroid drugs. Receptor source: a female donor with Graves disease.

This clonotype occurred many times. The V call is TRBV30, the J call TRBJ2-3, with 7 nucleotides matching TRBD2. Germline CDR1 and CDR2: GTSNPN and SVGIG (reference sequence). The CDR3 has 13 residues. Germline trimming cut 4 bases from V and 6 bases from J; bases unmatched to any gene: 7. CDR3 coding DNA: TGTGCCTGGACAGACGGGAGGAGGGATACGCAGTATTTT. Amino acid sequence: CAWTDGRRDTQYF.

This clonotype showed up many times. The chain uses TRBV4-1 and TRBJ2-1; TRBD1 aligns across 8 bases. The CDR3 loop spans 18 amino acids. Germline CDR1 is MGHRA and CDR2 is YSYEKL. J gave up 8 bases and V 6 bases, and 21 bases lay outside the gene matches. The CDR3, as DNA: TGCGCCAGCAGGGCCCGGGTCGGACAGGGTCAGACTAGGCATGAGCAGTTCTTC. It encodes CASRARVGQGQTRHEQFF.

This clonotype was seen ten or more times. The J gene is TRBJ2-3, the V gene TRBV28, with TRBD1 identical over 8 bases. Germline V CDR1 and CDR2: MDHEN, SYDVKM. The CDR3 spans 15 residues. V lost 6 bases, J lost 2 bases, and 7 bases stayed unmatched. CDR3 protein: CASSRGQGYTDTQYF. The CDR3 DNA reads as TGTGCCAGCAGCAGAGGACAGGGTTACACAGATACGCAGTATTTT.

This sequence joins TRBV12-3 or TRBV12-4 and TRBJ2-7; TRBD1 matches 9 bases. The CDR3 sequence is 16 residues long. V lost 8 bases and J lost 2; bases outside the gene matches: 13. DNA of the CDR3: TGTGCCAGCTCACCTCCAACAGGGGGCGCGACCTACGAGCAGTACTTC. Translating gives CASSPPTGGATYEQYF.

CDR3 sequence reads: CASSLRLAGVAKNIQYF. The CDR3 DNA is TGTGCCAGCAGCCTAAGACTAGCGGGAGTGGCCAAAAACATTCAGTACTTC. The chain uses TRBV6-1 and TRBJ2-4; TRBD2 matches at 12 bases. The CDR3 is 17 amino acids. The ends lost 6 bases at V and 1 base at J; junction bases unmatched: 7. Germline V CDR1 and CDR2: MNHNS, SASEGT.

This clonotype was detected ten times or more. The CDR3 DNA is TGTGCCAGCAGCCTGGCAGGGAGTAATAATTCACCCCTCCACTTT. It yields the protein CASSLAGSNNSPLHF. This chain joins TRBV11-2 and TRBJ1-6, with D possibly matching TRBD1 (5 bases). V lost 5 bases to trimming and J lost 5 bases, with 13 bases between them. The CDR3 runs 15 residues. The germline gives CDR1 SGHAT, CDR2 FQNNGV.

This clonotype was observed at least ten times. CDR3: CASRPGSSGYHIQYF. As DNA, the CDR3 is TGTGCCAGCAGACCCGGGTCTAGCGGGTACCACATTCAGTACTTC. V is TRBV12-3 or TRBV12-4 and J is TRBJ2-4; the match to TRBD2 covers 8 bases. The V segment lost 6 bases and the J segment 8 bases; nucleotides outside the gene matches: 12. This CDR3 is built from 15 residues.

A note on this clonotype: A much larger clone differs from this one at a single base, so this may be a read error. The chain recombines TRBV3-1 with TRBJ2-5; D may be TRBD2 (6 bases). This CDR3 region has 16 residues. The germline CDR1 and CDR2 sequences are LGHDT and YNNKEL (reference sequence). CDR3 sequence: CPSSRRTGVGEETQYF. The CDR3 nucleotides read TGTCCCAGCAGCCGACGAACGGGGGTCGGAGAAGAGACCCAGTACTTC.

This clonotype was counted only a few times. The V and J genes are TRBV7-9 and TRBJ2-7, with D unclear. The CDR3 loop spans 14 amino acids. V dropped 1 base and J dropped 6 bases, with 13 bases sitting between them. Germline loops: CDR1 SEHNR, CDR2 FQNEAQ (reference sequence). The CDR3: CASSLVSGVTEQYF. The CDR3 DNA sequence: TGTGCCAGCAGCTTAGTTAGTGGGGTGACCGAGCAGTACTTC.

In its sample, this clonotype was seen many times. The CDR3 spells CASSLVPGPSYNEQFF. CDR3 sequence (DNA): TGTGCCAGCAGCTTAGTCCCGGGCCCCTCCTACAATGAGCAGTTCTTC. The V call is TRBV7-2, the J call TRBJ2-1; D remains unclear. V lost 1 base to trimming and J lost 0 bases, with 10 bases between them. This CDR3 is 16 amino acids long. Germline V gene data show CDR1 as SGHTA and CDR2 as FQGNSA.

This clonotype was observed many times. The chain links TRBV27 to TRBJ2-3; tentative D call: TRBD1 (5 bases). Germline CDR1 and CDR2: MNHEY and SMNVEV (reference sequence). The length of the CDR3 is 12 residues. The ends were cut back, 4 bases at V and 9 bases at J, with 11 bases in the middle. This chain's CDR3 is CASSSTAGTQYF. In DNA, the CDR3 is TGTGCCAGCAGTTCTACCGCAGGGACGCAGTATTTT.

The chain joins TRBV7-2 to TRBJ2-1, with D maybe TRBD2 (7 bases). The CDR3 totals 18 residues. Per the germline V gene, CDR1 is SGHTA and CDR2 is FQGNSA. V dropped 0 bases and J dropped 6 bases, with 21 bases sitting between them. Written as DNA, the CDR3 is TGTGCCAGCAGCTTAGCCCCCGTAAAGCGGGACATTAGCAATGAGCAGTTCTTC. Translation gives CASSLAPVKRDISNEQFF.

In this sample, this clonotype turned up many times. The chain carries TRBV12-5 and TRBJ1-4; a weak D match, TRBD1 (6 bases). The CDR3 loop spans 12 amino acids. V was trimmed by 4 bases and J by 11 bases, leaving 11 bases between them. In germline, CDR1 is LGHNT, CDR2 FRNRAP. CDR3 nucleotide sequence: TGTGCTAGTGGTTCCCCCGGACAGAAACTGTTTTTT. This codes for CASGSPGQKLFF.

The V and J genes are TRBV6-2 or TRBV6-3 and TRBJ1-2; unclear D gene. This CDR3 spans 12 amino acids. CDR1 is MNHEY, CDR2 SVGEGT, per germline. V lost 7 bases and J lost 8, with 14 bases in between. CDR3 nucleotides: TGTGCCAGCATCGACGTTGCGGGGGGCTACACCTTC. It specifies CASIDVAGGYTF.

This clonotype was observed a few times. The J gene is TRBJ2-4, the V gene TRBV3-1, with 8 nucleotides matching TRBD2. CDR3 length: 18 amino acids. The J segment lost 0 bases and the V segment lost 1 base, leaving 8 bases of the junction unmatched. Germline loops: CDR1 LGHDT, CDR2 YNNKEL (reference sequence). CDR3 DNA: TGTGCCAGCAGCCAAGTAATAGCGGGAAAAACAGCCAAAAACATTCAGTACTTC. Translated, it gives CASSQVIAGKTAKNIQYF.

Only a few counts were recorded for this clonotype. The junction and the germline gene differ at one end; a read error may be behind it. Here the CDR3 DNA reads TGTGCCAGCAGCTGGGGTTTCCGGGACAGGGACTACTTC. Its translation: CASSWGFRDRDYF. The chain joins TRBV7-2 to TRBJ2-1; 9 positions agree with TRBD1. CDR3 length: 13 residues. The germline CDR1 and CDR2 sequences are SGHTA and FQGNSA.

Many counts were recorded for this clonotype. The V and J genes are TRBV12-3 or TRBV12-4 and TRBJ1-1; D unresolved. The length of the CDR3 is 17 residues. With 3 bases removed from V and 7 bases from J, the gap between germline ends came to 24 bases. CDR3 in DNA: TGTGCCAGCAGTTTGCGGTGGGAACTAGGCGATCCGGATGAAGCTTTCTTT. It translates to CASSLRWELGDPDEAFF.

This clonotype was seen a few times. The J gene is TRBJ2-1, the V gene TRBV6-1, with D possibly matching TRBD2 (7 bases). The CDR3 has 16 amino acids. Trimming shortened V by 8 bases and J by 10 bases, and 27 bases separated the two germline ends. Germline V lookup: CDR1 MNHNS, CDR2 SASEGT. CDR3 sequence: CASGGGGSVLWGEQFF. The CDR3, as DNA: TGTGCCAGCGGCGGGGGCGGGAGTGTCCTTTGGGGGGAGCAGTTCTTC.

This clonotype was seen ten or more times. V gene TRBV10-3 combines with J gene TRBJ2-3; TRBD2 matches 14 bases. The CDR3 has 15 amino acids. The J segment lost 4 bases and the V segment lost 6 bases, leaving 3 bases of the junction unmatched. Germline V gene lookup returns CDR1 ENHRY and CDR2 SYGVKD. The CDR3 DNA sequence: TGTGCCATCAGCGCGACTAGCGGGGGGGCAGATACGCAGTATTTT. It translates to CAISATSGGADTQYF.

The gene calls are TRBV9 and TRBJ2-2; 10 nucleotides line up with TRBD2. Per the germline V gene, CDR1 is SGDLS and CDR2 is YYNGEE. V dropped 3 bases and J dropped 6; count of bases not matched to a gene: 5. CDR3 size: 15 residues. CDR3 in DNA: TGTGCCAGCAGCGACGAAAGCGGGGGGGCCGGGGAGCTGTTTTTT. Its protein is CASSDESGGAGELFF.